This is a list of T cell receptor beta chains from one sample in a study of beta chain features in type 1 diabetes. The repertoire was sequenced with immunoSEQ multiplex PCR; TCRdb's copy has only in-frame clones and lacks some. The data contain around 430,000 clones, around 28% of them seen just once; the ten biggest clones take up about 0.065%. The sample taken for sequencing was naive CD4+ T cells from blood. All receptors derive from a young man in good health. Each CDR3 is given with its conserved first and last residue. D genes are given only for firm matches. Size values are once, few and many counts, or a class for expanded clones, and some rows have none.

>TRBV7-2|few|TRBJ1-3|TRBD1
CASSLDRAIGGNTIYF
TGTGCCAGCAGCCTGGACAGGGCTATTGGGGGAAACACCATATATTTT
>TRBV28|once|TRBJ2-1|.
CASSAASSYNEQFF
TGTGCCAGCAGCGCCGCTAGCTCCTACAATGAGCAGTTCTTC
>TRBV9|.|TRBJ2-7|TRBD2
CASSPPSGTAGEQYF
TGTGCCAGCAGCCCGCCCAGCGGGACGGCTGGGGAGCAGTACTTC
>TRBV29-1|few|TRBJ2-1|.
CSVRGGDEQFF
TGCAGCGTCAGGGGCGGTGATGAGCAGTTCTTC
>TRBV5-1|few|TRBJ2-1|TRBD2
CASSFDPPSGSSNEQFF
TGCGCCAGCAGCTTTGACCCCCCTAGCGGGAGTAGTAATGAGCAGTTCTTC
>TRBV30|.|TRBJ2-1|.
CASGSRAGRYNEQFF
TGTGCCTCGGGATCCCGGGCGGGAAGGTACAATGAGCAGTTCTTC
>TRBV14|.|TRBJ2-7|TRBD2
CASSQDSSGSRGQYF
TGTGCCAGCAGCCAAGATTCAAGCGGGAGCCGAGGGCAGTACTTC
>TRBV9|few|TRBJ1-1|TRBD1
CASSLGQGSVAEAFF
TGTGCCAGCAGCCTCGGACAGGGAAGTGTCGCTGAAGCTTTCTTT
>TRBV10-3|.|TRBJ2-6|.
CAISKQGAGANVLTF
TGTGCCATCAGCAAACAGGGCGCTGGGGCCAACGTCCTGACTTTC
>TRBV27|.|TRBJ2-3|.
CASSLVQEQDTQYF
TGTGCCAGCAGTTTAGTACAGGAGCAAGATACGCAGTATTTT
>TRBV10-3|few|TRBJ2-3|TRBD2
CASRGLAGTDTQYF
TGTGCCAGCAGAGGACTAGCGGGCACAGATACGCAGTATTTT
>TRBV10-3|.|TRBJ2-7|TRBD2
CAISESPGTSPYEQYF
TGTGCCATCAGTGAGTCCCCCGGGACTAGCCCCTACGAGCAGTACTTC
>TRBV5-1|few|TRBJ2-5|.
CASSPASQETQYF
TGCGCCAGCAGCCCCGCATCACAAGAGACCCAGTACTTC
>TRBV5-4|few|TRBJ2-1|TRBD2
CASSLVLAGEEQFF
TGTGCCAGCAGCTTGGTTCTAGCGGGAGAAGAGCAGTTCTTC
>TRBV6-5|.|TRBJ2-1|.
CASSYSLHAFYNEQFF
TGTGCCAGCAGTTACTCCTTACATGCGTTCTACAATGAGCAGTTCTTC
>TRBV25-1|.|TRBJ2-4|.
CASSSSREGVQNIQYF
TGTGCCAGCAGTTCGTCCAGGGAGGGGGTCCAAAACATTCAGTACTTC
>TRBV29-1|few|TRBJ2-1|TRBD1
CSGHRGLIHEQFF
TGCAGCGGTCACAGGGGGCTAATCCATGAGCAGTTCTTC
>TRBV30|.|TRBJ1-2|TRBD1
CAWSANLGTGDGYTF
TGTGCCTGGAGTGCTAATCTGGGAACAGGGGATGGCTACACCTTC
>TRBV9|.|TRBJ2-7|.
CASSVGGGTFYEQYF
TGTGCCAGCAGCGTAGGAGGTGGGACGTTCTACGAGCAGTACTTC
>TRBV5-4|few|TRBJ2-3|.
CASSLTKGSDTQYF
TGTGCCAGCAGCCTTACTAAGGGGTCCGATACGCAGTATTTT
>TRBV15|.|TRBJ2-5|TRBD2
CATSRDGASGSSMYQETQYF
TGTGCCACCAGCAGAGATGGCGCTAGCGGGAGCTCAATGTACCAAGAGACCCAGTACTTC
>TRBV4-1|.|TRBJ2-5|TRBD1
CASSQSWIGQGGETQYF
TGCGCCAGCAGCCAAAGTTGGATCGGACAGGGCGGTGAGACCCAGTACTTC
>TRBV11-1|.|TRBJ2-3|TRBD2
CASSVLAATDTQYF
TGTGCCAGCAGCGTACTAGCGGCCACAGATACGCAGTATTTT
>TRBV30|.|TRBJ2-3|.
CAWSFQDTQYF
TGTGCCTGGAGCTTTCAGGATACGCAGTATTTT
>TRBV28|.|TRBJ2-1|TRBD2
CASSRGTSGPNEQFF
TGTGCCAGCAGCCGTGGGACTAGCGGGCCCAATGAGCAGTTCTTC
>TRBV10-3|.|TRBJ2-3|.
CATRVGGLITDTQYF
TGTGCCACGAGAGTGGGGGGCTTGATCACAGATACGCAGTATTTT
>TRBV5-4|few|TRBJ2-5|.
CASSSTGQETQYF
TGTGCCAGCAGCTCCACAGGTCAAGAGACCCAGTACTTC
>TRBV29-1|few|TRBJ2-2|TRBD1
CSAFTGRGSGELFF
TGCAGCGCATTTACGGGCAGGGGGAGCGGGGAGCTGTTTTTT
>TRBV27|.|TRBJ2-3|.
CATRTRRADTQYF
TGTGCCACCCGGACGCGTCGTGCAGATACGCAGTATTTT
>TRBV5-4|.|TRBJ2-7|.
CASSPDGRGDEQYF
TGTGCCAGCAGCCCGGACGGCCGCGGGGACGAGCAGTACTTC
>TRBV4-2|.|TRBJ2-7|.
CASSLSKGSYEQYF
TGTGCCAGCAGCCTATCGAAGGGGAGCTACGAGCAGTACTTC